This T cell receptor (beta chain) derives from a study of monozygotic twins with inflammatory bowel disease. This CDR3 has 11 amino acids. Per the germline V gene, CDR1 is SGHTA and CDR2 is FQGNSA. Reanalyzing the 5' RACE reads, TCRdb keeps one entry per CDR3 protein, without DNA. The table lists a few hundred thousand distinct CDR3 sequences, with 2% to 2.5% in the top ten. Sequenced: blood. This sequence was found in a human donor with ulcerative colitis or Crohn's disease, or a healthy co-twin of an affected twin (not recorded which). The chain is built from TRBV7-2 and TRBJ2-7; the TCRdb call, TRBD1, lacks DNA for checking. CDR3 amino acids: CASRGGAEQYF.